The text below deals with one TCR beta chain. The target antigen is unknown. The germline V gene encodes CDR1 SNHLY and CDR2 FYNNEI. This CDR3 contains 13 residues. Trimming shortened V by 7 bases and J by 3 bases, and 10 bases separated the two germline ends. These data belong to a study of T cell repertoires in cytomegalovirus infection. Study information: Selection of CMV epitopes for the study included recently identified HLA-C-restricted and well-studied HLA-B-restricted ones. In public TCR beta signatures, there were indications of both CMV infection and matching HLA type.

Study observations and caveats: The cumulative frequency of public TCR beta families identified carriers of CMV plus the relevant HLA. The study found HLA-C-restricted CMV-specific TCR beta clonotypes dominating the ex vivo response.

TCRdb passed the reads through MiXCR, listing each CDR3 protein once. The data contain around 900,000 distinct CDR3 sequences, about 33% of them singletons. The sequencing used cultured CD8+ T cells from PBMCs, collected from culture after CMV antigen stimulation. The genes are TRBV2 and TRBJ1-5, with D possibly matching TRBD1 (6 bases). This clonotype originated in a human donor in good health (CMV status not recorded). Some clones in this sample may be carry-over from other donors' samples. The CDR3 sequence: CASIDRTNQPQHF. The CDR3 DNA sequence: TGTGCCAGCATCGACAGGACCAATCAGCCCCAGCATTTT.